The source of this T cell receptor (beta chain) is a study of blood T cells in healthy people across ages. About the research overall: Template switching caught about one barcoded beta molecule for each two T cells.

General study points: Fewer expanded clones and more diversity marked long-lived versus aged donors.

Combining a sample-barcoded 5' primer with a J-beta primer mix, a second PCR ran for about 7 to 11 cycles. The authors tagged each cDNA molecule using a template-switch adaptor with 12 random nucleotides. A single record per CDR3 protein comes from TCRdb applying MiXCR to the 5' RACE reads. Of about 1,500,000 distinct CDR3 sequences detected, 28% appear once; the ten largest clones hold 7.7%. On this clonotype itself: The antigen remains unidentified. One end of the junction does not line up with germline, which may come from a read error.

Germline V gene lookup returns CDR1 SGHAT and CDR2 FQNNGV. The CDR3 totals 15 residues. The TCR was taken from a woman aged 25-40 years in good health. The V call is TRBV11-2, the J call TRBJ2-5; a weak D match, TRBD2 (5 bases). Material for sequencing was blood. The CDR3 loop is CASSLGSRVEETQYF. As DNA, the CDR3 is TGCGCCAGCAGCTTAGGGAGCCGGGTAGAAGAGACCCAGTACTTC.